What follows is one T cell receptor beta chain and its context. What it recognizes is unknown. Profiled with immunoSEQ multiplex PCR; TCRdb holds only in-frame clones, not every one. The sample contains about 2,700 clones, around 20% of which appear only once. Germline CDR1 and CDR2: MDHEN and SYDVKM. After removal of 5 bases from V and 5 bases from J, the junction contained 4 bases not matched to a gene. This CDR3 spans 15 amino acids. This entry is derived from a study of T cells in localized non-small cell lung cancer. Study results and limitations: Adjacent lung was found to contain a median approximately 60 of the top 100 tumor clones. Owing to sequencing of a solitary tumor region, heterogeneity cannot be discounted.

The sequencing here drew on lung tumor tissue, taken before any cancer treatment. The TCR originated in a man aged 40 to 69 with stage I lung adenocarcinoma. This chain connects TRBV28 to TRBJ1-5; 12 bases fit TRBD1. CDR3 in amino acids: CASSGTGGYHQPQHF. CDR3 bases: TGTGCCAGCAGTGGGACAGGGGGCTATCATCAGCCCCAGCATTTT.